What follows are 12 T cell receptor beta chains derived from one specimen sequenced in a study of response to subunit inactivated influenza vaccine. TCRdb re-analysed the RT-PCR reads in MiXCR, keeping a single row per CDR3 protein. The sample contains 600,000 to 850,000 distinct CDR3 sequences, approximately 15% of which appear only once. The material was PBMCs from blood, obtained 14 to 15 days before vaccination. These receptors came from a man aged 50 to 59 who received an inactivated influenza vaccine.

This clonotype appeared many times. V usage is TRBV7-2 and J usage is TRBJ2-3; no reliable D call. Germline CDR1 reads SGHTA; CDR2 reads FQGNSA. This CDR3 contains 12 residues. The CDR3 DNA sequence: TGTGCAGTTCAGCCGTTCACAGATACGCAGTATTTT. It codes for CAVQPFTDTQYF. Looking up the rest from reference TRBV7-2 and TRBJ2-3 gives the full variable domain: GAGVSQSPSNKVTEKGKDVELRCDPISGHTALYWYRQSLGQGLEFLIYFQGNSAPDKSGLPSDRFSAERTGGSVSTLTIQRTQQEDSAVYLCAVQPFTDTQYFGPGTRLTVL.

The table lists this clonotype with a few counts. The V and J genes are TRBV29-1 and TRBJ2-5; D call uncertain. The CDR3 runs to 10 residues. With 6 bases removed from V and 5 bases from J, the gap between germline ends came to 7 bases. Germline-derived CDR1 and CDR2 are SQVTM and ANQGSEA. The CDR3: CSVPSETQYF. CDR3 in DNA: TGCAGCGTCCCTTCGGAGACCCAGTACTTC.

The rearrangement links TRBV12-3 or TRBV12-4 to TRBJ2-1, with 11 bases that match TRBD2. This CDR3 is 17 amino acids long. V gave up 4 bases and J gave up 0 bases; unmatched junction bases: 5. Here the CDR3 reads CASSSTSGASSYNEQFF. As DNA, the CDR3 is TGTGCCAGCAGTTCGACTAGCGGGGCCAGCTCCTACAATGAGCAGTTCTTC.

At least ten counts were recorded for this clonotype. The J gene is TRBJ2-1, the V gene TRBV6-4; no reliable D call. The CDR3 sequence is 16 residues long. Germline-derived CDR1 and CDR2 are MRHNA and SNTAGT. Trimming removed 5 bases at V and 0 bases at J, with 14 bases between. The CDR3 nucleotides are TGTGCCAGCAGTACCGGCGCTGCGAGCTCCTACAATGAGCAGTTCTTC. Its translation: CASSTGAASSYNEQFF.

This clonotype was detected many times. The chain employs TRBV9 and TRBJ2-2, with TRBD2 matching 10 bases. The germline gives CDR1 SGDLS, CDR2 YYNGEE. Trimming cost V 3 bases and J 4 bases; bases outside gene matches: 15. The CDR3 totals 19 residues. The CDR3 protein is CASSAQREGEIRGTGELFF. The CDR3, as DNA: TGTGCCAGCAGCGCACAGCGGGAGGGCGAAATTCGGGGCACCGGGGAGCTGTTTTTT.

This chain links TRBV4-3 with TRBJ2-7; possibly TRBD1 for D (6 bases). The V and J ends lost 0 bases and 3 bases respectively, with 12 bases between them. There are 15 residues in the CDR3. The germline V gene has CDR1 LGHNA and CDR2 YSLEER. CDR3 in amino acids: CASSQDPTDSYEQYF. The CDR3 bases are TGCGCCAGCAGCCAAGACCCAACGGACAGCTACGAGCAGTACTTC.

The chain recombines TRBV4-3 with TRBJ1-6; D remains ambiguous. The V gene lost 4 bases and the J gene lost 3 bases, with 7 bases spanning the gap. This CDR3 region has 14 residues. Germline V lookup: CDR1 LGHNA, CDR2 YSLEER. CDR3 sequence reads: CASSLNVYNSPLHF. CDR3 nucleotide sequence: TGCGCCAGCAGCCTTAACGTCTATAATTCACCCCTCCACTTT.

This clonotype has ten or more counts. The rearrangement joins TRBV6-5 to TRBJ2-7; D gene uncertain. Germline V gives CDR1 MNHEY, CDR2 SVGAGI. The CDR3 is 15 amino acids. V lost 0 bases and J 2 bases, leaving 11 bases between the germline ends. CDR3 amino acids: CASSYSSRSTYEQYF. CDR3 sequence (DNA): TGTGCCAGCAGTTACTCGAGTCGGAGCACCTACGAGCAGTACTTC.

This rearrangement joins TRBV29-1 to TRBJ2-1; D is perhaps TRBD1 (6 bases). V shed 7 bases and J shed 3 bases, with 10 bases lying between them. Germline V gene data show CDR1 as SQVTM and CDR2 as ANQGSEA. The CDR3 is made up of 12 amino acids. As DNA, the CDR3 is TGCAGCGCCCCGGACAGCTACAATGAGCAGTTCTTC. It is translated as CSAPDSYNEQFF.

This clonotype was recorded many times. The V gene is TRBV7-2, the J gene TRBJ2-7, with D perhaps given as TRBD1 or TRBD2 (5 bases each). V was shortened by 3 bases and J by 4 bases, with 10 bases between the two germline ends. Germline loops: CDR1 SGHTA, CDR2 FQGNSA. CDR3 length: 13 amino acids. CDR3 residues: CASSLGREYEQYF. CDR3 in DNA: TGTGCCAGCAGCTTGGGCAGGGAGTACGAGCAGTACTTC.

This clonotype was counted between two and nine times. V usage is TRBV4-3 and J usage is TRBJ2-5, with D hard to call. The V gene's germline CDR1 is LGHNA and CDR2 YSLEER. This CDR3 region has 15 residues. The V end was cut by 0 bases, the J end by 4 bases, with 12 bases between. CDR3 amino acids: CASSQDTRPGETQYF. The CDR3 DNA sequence: TGCGCCAGCAGCCAAGATACCAGGCCAGGAGAGACCCAGTACTTC.

This clonotype was counted only a few times. The rearrangement uses TRBV5-1 and TRBJ2-3; maybe TRBD2 (6 bases). The length of the CDR3 is 14 residues. Germline loops: CDR1 SGHRS, CDR2 YFSETQ. Trimming left V 4 bases short and J 5 bases short, with 14 bases between. CDR3 bases: TGCGCCAGCAGCACGGACTACGGGGGAGATACGCAGTATTTT. This encodes CASSTDYGGDTQYF. Filled out from reference TRBV5-1 and TRBJ2-3, the complete variable domain reads KAGVTQTPRYLIKTRGQQVTLSCSPISGHRSVSWYQQTPGQGLQFLFEYFSETQRNKGNFPGRFSGRQFSNSRSEMNVSTLELGDSALYLCASSTDYGGDTQYFGPGTRLTVL.